What follows are 18 T cell receptor beta chains derived from one specimen sequenced in a study of T cell changes during pregnancy in multiple sclerosis. Sequenced by immunoSEQ multiplex PCR; TCRdb stores in-frame clones only, minus some. Of around 50,000 clones listed, approximately 95% are singletons. Material: CD4+ T cells from peripheral blood mononuclear cells, obtained in the first trimester of pregnancy. The receptors derive from a female donor with multiple sclerosis, enrolled in a pregnancy study.

The chain has TRBV19 and TRBJ1-1; D might be TRBD1 (6 bases). The V and J ends lost 6 bases and 5 bases respectively, with 16 bases between them. Germline CDR1 reads LNHDA; CDR2 reads SQIVND (reference sequence). CDR3 length equals 14 residues. CDR3: CASSYQGRGTEAFF. CDR3 DNA: TGTGCCAGTAGCTATCAGGGGCGCGGGACTGAAGCTTTCTTT.

The chain has TRBV6-1 and TRBJ2-1, with 7 bases aligning to TRBD2. V lost 4 bases and J lost 3; bases outside the gene matches: 0. The CDR3 length is 13 residues. CDR1 is MNHNS, CDR2 SASEGT, per germline. The CDR3 bases are TGTGCCAGCAGTGGGACTAGCTACAATGAGCAGTTCTTC. Its protein product is CASSGTSYNEQFF.

Sample share makes this clone medium-sized. The chain joins TRBV5-1 to TRBJ2-1; 7 bases align to TRBD1. The germline CDR1 and CDR2 sequences are SGHRS and YFSETQ. This CDR3 is built from 15 residues. V lost 4 bases, J lost 2 bases, and 6 bases stayed unmatched. The CDR3 reads CASSHRQGAYNEQFF. CDR3 DNA sequence: TGCGCCAGCAGCCACAGACAGGGAGCCTACAATGAGCAGTTCTTC.

V usage is TRBV6-5 and J usage is TRBJ2-2; TRBD2 aligns across 9 bases. There are 13 residues in the CDR3. With V trimmed by 6 bases and J by 7 bases, 3 bases remained unmatched. In germline, CDR1 is MNHEY, CDR2 SVGAGI. The CDR3 sequence: CASRETSGGELFF. CDR3 nucleotide sequence: TGTGCCAGCAGAGAGACTAGCGGCGGGGAGCTGTTTTTT.

In this sample, this clone turned up once. This chain joins TRBV5-6 and TRBJ2-7; D perhaps matches TRBD2 (5 bases). V was clipped by 0 bases and J by 6 bases, with 10 bases between them. The germline V gene encodes CDR1 SGHDT and CDR2 YYEEEE. CDR3 length: 13 amino acids. For the CDR3, the DNA is TGTGCCAGCAGCTTGGAGGGCAGCGGCGAGCAGTACTTC. It encodes CASSLEGSGEQYF. The full variable domain, rest sourced from reference TRBV5-6 and TRBJ2-7, is DAGVTQSPTHLIKTRGQQVTLRCSPKSGHDTVSWYQQALGQGPQFIFQYYEEEERQRGNFPDRFSGHQFPNYSSELNVNALLLGDSALYLCASSLEGSGEQYFGPGTRLTVT.

In this sample, this clone turned up once. The chain joins TRBV5-1 to TRBJ1-3; a weak D match, TRBD1 (5 bases). Germline CDR1 reads SGHRS; CDR2 reads YFSETQ. V was trimmed by 5 bases and J by 9 bases, leaving 12 bases between them. CDR3 size: 12 residues. CDR3 DNA sequence: TGCGCCAGCAGAAACCCGGACACCACCATATATTTT. It specifies CASRNPDTTIYF.

This rearrangement joins TRBV4-1 to TRBJ2-2; D might be TRBD1 (6 bases). Germline V CDR1 and CDR2: MGHRA, YSYEKL. The length of the CDR3 is 17 residues. V was cut by 1 base and J by 0 bases, with 12 bases left in between. Written as DNA, the CDR3 is TGCGCCAGCAGCCAAGTAAGGGGGTTCGCGAACACCGGGGAGCTGTTTTTT. Protein product: CASSQVRGFANTGELFF.

J is TRBJ1-2 and V is TRBV18; D unclear. The CDR3 is made up of 14 amino acids. In germline, CDR1 is KGHSH, CDR2 LQKENI. Trimming removed 3 bases from V and 2 bases from J, with 10 bases in between. The CDR3 sequence: CASSPVSENYGYTF. The CDR3, as DNA: TGTGCCAGCTCACCGGTTAGCGAAAACTATGGCTACACCTTC.

The V and J genes are TRBV10-2 and TRBJ1-1; 9 bases fit TRBD1. The CDR3 runs 14 residues. The germline V gene encodes CDR1 WSHSY and CDR2 SAAADI. Trimming removed 3 bases from V and 5 bases from J; junction bases left unmatched: 4. The CDR3 region is CASSDRDRVTEAFF. The CDR3 region has the DNA TGCGCCAGCAGTGACAGGGACAGGGTTACTGAAGCTTTCTTT.

The J gene is TRBJ1-6, the V gene TRBV7-2; D is uncertain. The germline V and J ends were trimmed by 8 bases and 7 bases, with 12 bases remaining between them. The CDR3 is made up of 13 amino acids. Germline CDR1 is SGHTA and CDR2 is FQGNSA. CDR3 loop: CASEAGLNSPLHF. In nucleotides, the CDR3 is TGTGCCAGCGAGGCGGGGTTGAATTCACCCCTCCACTTT. Complete variable domain (other parts from reference TRBV7-2 and TRBJ1-6): GAGVSQSPSNKVTEKGKDVELRCDPISGHTALYWYRQSLGQGLEFLIYFQGNSAPDKSGLPSDRFSAERTGGSVSTLTIQRTQQEDSAVYLCASEAGLNSPLHFGNGTRLTVT.

The chain has TRBV5-1 and TRBJ2-5; 7 nucleotides agree with TRBD1. The CDR3 is 14 amino acids. Germline V gene sequence: CDR1 SGHRS, CDR2 YFSETQ. The trim removed 4 bases at V and 2 bases at J, leaving 5 bases unmatched. The CDR3 region is CASSKGTAQETQYF. CDR3 nucleotide sequence: TGCGCCAGCAGCAAGGGGACAGCTCAAGAGACCCAGTACTTC.

This chain joins TRBV29-1 and TRBJ1-1; possible D gene TRBD1, 6 bases. V lost 3 bases, J lost 1 base, and 12 bases lay in between. CDR1 and CDR2 (germline): SQVTM, ANQGSEA. The CDR3 has 14 amino acids. As DNA, the CDR3 is TGCAGCGTTGATGGAAGGGGGACGAACACTGAAGCTTTCTTT. This encodes CSVDGRGTNTEAFF.

V is TRBV7-8 and J is TRBJ1-4; no firm D call. V was cut by 2 bases and J by 5 bases, with 12 bases left in between. Per the germline V gene, CDR1 is SGHVS and CDR2 is FQNEAQ. The CDR3 is made up of 15 amino acids. The CDR3 is CASSLLAGRNEKLFF. As DNA, the CDR3 is TGTGCCAGCAGCTTATTGGCCGGGAGGAATGAAAAACTGTTTTTT.

This clone showed up just once. V gene TRBV7-9 combines with J gene TRBJ2-1; a weak D match, TRBD1 (5 bases). This CDR3 has 14 amino acids. Germline values: CDR1 SEHNR, CDR2 FQNEAQ (reference sequence). V shed 4 bases and J shed 4 bases, with 11 bases lying between them. In DNA form, the CDR3 reads TGTGCCAGCAGCTCCAAGACAGCATACAATGAGCAGTTCTTC. Translation: CASSSKTAYNEQFF.

J is TRBJ1-1 and V is TRBV6-5; weak D call: TRBD1 (5 bases). V gave up 11 bases and J gave up 5 bases, with 18 bases separating them. The CDR3 has 13 amino acids. Germline V CDR1 and CDR2: MNHEY, SVGAGI. CDR3 coding DNA: TGTGCCGCAAAAGGAGCGGGGGGTACTGAAGCTTTCTTT. Its protein is CAAKGAGGTEAFF.

Worth noting for this clone: The germline gene is not matched at one end of the junction; a read error may be the cause. The chain carries TRBV20-1 and TRBJ1-2, with 9 bases aligning to TRBD1. This CDR3 has 11 amino acids. In germline, CDR1 is DFQATT, CDR2 SNEGSKA (reference sequence). The CDR3, as DNA: TGCAGTGCTGGATACGGGACAGGGTCCTACTTC. This gives the protein CSAGYGTGSYF.

CDR3 DNA sequence: TGCGCCAGCAGCTTGAGGCCAGGGGACGAGCAGTACTTC. It encodes CASSLRPGDEQYF. The gene calls are TRBV5-1 and TRBJ2-7, with D possibly matching TRBD1 (6 bases). Germline loops: CDR1 SGHRS, CDR2 YFSETQ. This CDR3 region has 13 residues. Trimming left V 1 base short and J 5 bases short, with 10 bases between.

The DNA of the CDR3 is TGTGCCAGCAAAAAAAGCGGGGGGACCTACAATGAGCAGTTCTTC. Its translation: CASKKSGGTYNEQFF. The gene calls are TRBV6-5 and TRBJ2-1; 9 nucleotides align to TRBD2. This CDR3 is built from 15 residues. V trimming: 7 bases; J trimming: 2 bases; junction bases outside the gene matches: 6. CDR1 and CDR2 (germline): MNHEY, SVGAGI.